These 28 T cell receptor beta chains came from one sample sequenced in a study of human T cells and chemical hapten exposure. Indicated time point: pre-sensitization, week 0. Treatment denoted: therapeutic diphenylcyclopropenone sensitization with weekly scalp DPC. A single record per CDR3 protein comes from TCRdb applying MiXCR to the RACE reads. This sample has approximately 260,000 distinct CDR3 sequences, with over 8% found just once. The sequencing here drew on whole blood, taken in connection with sensitization to the hapten diphenylcyclopropenone (DPC). The receptors were gathered from a woman aged 40 to 50 with alopecia areata. Some clones in this sample may be carry-over from other donors' samples.

This chain joins TRBV20-1 and TRBJ2-1; 11 bases match TRBD2. V shed 5 bases and J 5 bases; nucleotides not matched to a gene: 11. There are 16 residues in the CDR3. The germline gives CDR1 DFQATT, CDR2 SNEGSKA (reference sequence). The CDR3 bases are TGCAGTGCTCTCTATTCCGGGACTAGCGGCGACAATGAGCAGTTCTTC. This translates into CSALYSGTSGDNEQFF.

In this sample, this clonotype turned up many times. V gene TRBV20-1 combines with J gene TRBJ2-2, with TRBD2 as a possible D gene (6 bases). The germline CDR1 and CDR2 sequences are DFQATT and SNEGSKA (reference sequence). V was pared by 4 bases and J by 3 bases, with 15 bases between. This CDR3 is 15 amino acids long. DNA for the CDR3: TGCAGTGCTACACCGGGGGAGCGGGACACCGGGGAGCTGTTTTTT. It codes for CSATPGERDTGELFF.

This clonotype was counted many times. V gene TRBV20-1 combines with J gene TRBJ1-5, with D tentatively TRBD1 (5 bases). Germline-derived CDR1 and CDR2 are DFQATT and SNEGSKA (reference sequence). V lost 2 bases to trimming and J lost 3 bases, with 14 bases between them. CDR3 size: 15 residues. In DNA, the CDR3 is TGCAGTGCTAGACCCTGGGCAGGGCACAATCAGCCCCAGCATTTT. This encodes CSARPWAGHNQPQHF.

CDR3 in amino acids: CASSQVVGRSTDTQYF. CDR3 sequence (DNA): TGCGCCAGCAGCCAAGTCGTCGGGAGAAGCACAGATACGCAGTATTTT. The chain is built from TRBV4-1 and TRBJ2-3; TRBD2 might be the D (6 bases). V was clipped by 1 base and J by 0 bases, with 11 bases between them. The CDR3 contains 16 residues. The V gene's germline CDR1 is MGHRA and CDR2 YSYEKL.

This chain links TRBV5-8 with TRBJ2-3, with 7 positions matching TRBD2. The CDR3 length is 15 residues. Germline assignment: CDR1 SGHTS and CDR2 YDEGEE. V shed 6 bases, J shed 2 bases, and the junction held 9 bases outside the gene matches. CDR3 sequence: CASTIRGGPTDTQYF. DNA of the CDR3: TGTGCCAGCACCATTCGCGGGGGACCCACAGATACGCAGTATTTT. The full variable domain, completed using reference TRBV5-8 and TRBJ2-3, is EAGVTQSPTHLIKTRGQQATLRCSPISGHTSVYWYQQALGLGLQFLLWYDEGEERNRGNFPPRFSGRQFPNYSSELNVNALELEDSALYLCASTIRGGPTDTQYFGPGTRLTVL.

This clonotype came up a few times. The chain joins TRBV28 to TRBJ2-5; the match to TRBD2 covers 9 bases. V was pared by 1 base and J by 5 bases, with 5 bases of the junction left unmatched. CDR3 length equals 15 residues. Germline lookup yields CDR1 MDHEN and CDR2 SYDVKM. The CDR3 DNA sequence: TGTGCCAGCAGTTTATCCAGCGGGAGGTCCGAGACCCAGTACTTC. Translating it yields CASSLSSGRSETQYF.

J is TRBJ2-6 and V is TRBV12-3 or TRBV12-4, with D possibly TRBD1 on 6 matching bases. Trimming left V 6 bases short and J 2 bases short, with 11 bases between. CDR3 size: 15 residues. DNA of the CDR3: TGTGCCAGCAGGGACAGTCGTACTGGGGCCAACGTCCTGACTTTC. Translation gives CASRDSRTGANVLTF.

This clonotype was found a few times. The chain employs TRBV10-3 and TRBJ1-1; 7 bases match TRBD1. The J segment lost 0 bases and the V segment lost 5 bases, leaving 6 bases of the junction unmatched. Germline-derived CDR1 and CDR2 are ENHRY and SYGVKD. The CDR3 is 15 residues long. The CDR3 DNA reads TGTGCCATCAGTACAGGGGTGGTGATGAACACTGAAGCTTTCTTT. Its translation: CAISTGVVMNTEAFF.

This clonotype has ten or more counts. V usage is TRBV2 and J usage is TRBJ1-5, with TRBD1 matching over 10 bases. Germline V gives CDR1 SNHLY, CDR2 FYNNEI. This CDR3 is built from 14 residues. V trimming: 7 bases; J trimming: 3 bases; junction bases outside the gene matches: 3. For the CDR3, the DNA is TGTGCCAGCACCGGGACAGGGGCCAATCAGCCCCAGCATTTT. Residues: CASTGTGANQPQHF. Drawing the rest from reference TRBV2 and TRBJ1-5, the complete variable domain is EPEVTQTPSHQVTQMGQEVILRCVPISNHLYFYWYRQILGQKVEFLVSFYNNEISEKSEIFDDQFSVERPDGSNFTLKIRSTKLEDSAMYFCASTGTGANQPQHFGDGTRLSIL.

Notes on this clonotype: The junction departs from the called germline gene at one end, perhaps through a read error. The chain is built from TRBV7-7 and TRBJ2-3, with D hard to call. The CDR3 contains 13 residues. Germline CDR1 SSHAT, CDR2 FNYEAQ (reference sequence). CDR3 DNA: TGTGCTAGCAGCTTCTCAAGTCCAGATACGCAGTATTTT. It codes for CASSFSSPDTQYF.

This CDR3 reads CSVEEGTDEAFF. CDR3 bases: TGCAGCGTTGAAGAGGGGACAGATGAAGCTTTCTTT. The rearrangement links TRBV29-1 to TRBJ1-1, with TRBD1 matching over 7 bases. Germline values: CDR1 SQVTM, CDR2 ANQGSEA. Losses at the gene ends were 0 bases for V and 7 bases for J; bases not matched to a gene: 2. The CDR3 is made up of 12 amino acids.

This clonotype has just a few counts. The V gene is TRBV28, the J gene TRBJ2-7; D is possibly TRBD2 (7 bases). The length of the CDR3 is 16 residues. Germline V CDR1 and CDR2: MDHEN, SYDVKM. Trimming took 4 bases from V and 3 from J, leaving 19 bases between them. In DNA, the CDR3 is TGTGCCAGCAGTTCGCCTCCCACAGGGAGGGTCTACGAGCAGTACTTC. Amino acids: CASSSPPTGRVYEQYF.

This clonotype was detected only a few times. The chain has TRBV7-9 and TRBJ1-5; no clear D gene. V was clipped by 1 base and J by 0 bases, with 7 bases between them. The germline V gene encodes CDR1 SEHNR and CDR2 FQNEAQ (reference sequence). The CDR3 has 15 residues. CDR3 sequence: CASSLGADSNQPQHF. The CDR3 DNA reads TGTGCCAGCAGCTTAGGGGCGGATAGCAATCAGCCCCAGCATTTT.

This clonotype occurred a few times. V gene TRBV20-1 combines with J gene TRBJ2-7, with 7 nucleotides matching TRBD2. V lost 6 bases and J lost 0; bases outside the gene matches: 8. This CDR3 contains 14 residues. CDR1 DFQATT and CDR2 SNEGSKA come from the germline V gene (reference sequence). The CDR3 here is CSAVQRDRSYEQYF. CDR3 nucleotide sequence: TGCAGTGCGGTCCAGCGGGATCGCTCCTACGAGCAGTACTTC.

The CDR3 coding sequence is TGTGCCAGCAGAATTTTTCCGGGACAACGGGGCACTGAAGCTTTCTTT. Protein sequence: CASRIFPGQRGTEAFF. This rearrangement joins TRBV6-5 to TRBJ1-1; D perhaps matches TRBD1 (6 bases). The CDR3 covers 16 residues. CDR1 MNHEY and CDR2 SVGAGI come from the germline V gene. The germline V and J ends were trimmed by 6 bases and 4 bases, with 21 bases remaining between them.

This chain joins TRBV19 and TRBJ2-3, with TRBD1 identical over 9 bases. This CDR3 region has 11 residues. The junction had 4 bases not matched to a gene; V was cut back by 5 bases and J by 13 bases. Germline CDR1 reads LNHDA; CDR2 reads SQIVND (reference sequence). Here the CDR3 reads CASSDRDREYF. The CDR3 DNA sequence: TGTGCCAGTAGTGACCGGGACAGGGAGTATTTT.

V usage is TRBV29-1 and J usage is TRBJ2-2, with 11 bases matching TRBD1. CDR1 and CDR2 from the germline V gene are SQVTM and ANQGSEA. V lost 6 bases to trimming and J lost 0 bases; unmatched junction nucleotides: 6. The CDR3 totals 16 residues. The CDR3 spells CSVPGTGGTNTGELFF. CDR3 bases: TGCAGCGTGCCCGGGACAGGGGGAACGAACACCGGGGAGCTGTTTTTT.

The chain links TRBV7-2 to TRBJ1-5; tentatively, D is TRBD1 (6 bases). Trimming stripped 0 bases from V and 9 bases from J, with 12 bases between. The CDR3 length is 14 residues. Germline loops: CDR1 SGHTA, CDR2 FQGNSA. The CDR3 DNA sequence: TGTGCCAGCAGCTTAGCAAGGGGGGAGGGGCCCCAGCATTTT. This translates into CASSLARGEGPQHF.

This clonotype was seen more than once but under ten times. The chain joins TRBV6-5 to TRBJ1-2; 7 nucleotides match TRBD1. Per the germline V gene, CDR1 is MNHEY and CDR2 is SVGAGI. J gave up 6 bases and V 7 bases, and 11 bases lay outside the gene matches. The CDR3 runs 14 residues. The CDR3 bases are TGTGCCAGCAAGAAAACAGGGGAGGCCCATGGCTACACCTTC. Protein: CASKKTGEAHGYTF.

This clonotype was counted only a few times. The rearrangement uses TRBV6-5 and TRBJ2-1; 9 positions match TRBD2. Unmatched junction bases numbered 8, after V lost 4 bases and J lost 4 bases. The CDR3 has 16 residues. Germline values: CDR1 MNHEY, CDR2 SVGAGI. In DNA, the CDR3 is TGTGCCAGCAGTTCCCTAAGCGGGAGGTTGTACAATGAGCAGTTCTTC. As protein: CASSSLSGRLYNEQFF.

This clonotype was found a few times. The chain employs TRBV29-1 and TRBJ2-7; 11 bases match TRBD2. From germline, CDR1 is SQVTM and CDR2 ANQGSEA. The CDR3 runs 13 residues. V lost 5 bases, J lost 6 bases, and 6 bases stayed unmatched. The CDR3 is CSVKLAGVGEQYF. The CDR3 bases are TGCAGCGTTAAACTAGCGGGAGTCGGCGAGCAGTACTTC.

The rearrangement joins TRBV7-2 to TRBJ2-3; D is perhaps TRBD1 (5 bases). There are 14 residues in the CDR3. Trimming took 3 bases from V and 6 from J, leaving 13 bases between them. The germline V gene encodes CDR1 SGHTA and CDR2 FQGNSA. Here the CDR3 reads CASSFRTGQDTQYF. The CDR3 nucleotides read TGTGCCAGCAGCTTCCGCACAGGTCAGGATACGCAGTATTTT.

This clonotype showed up just once. V and J are TRBV12-3 or TRBV12-4 and TRBJ1-1; the D is unclear. V was clipped by 8 bases and J by 1 base, with 8 bases between them. The CDR3 is 12 amino acids. CDR3 amino acids: CASGPGNTEAFF. The CDR3 DNA reads as TGTGCCAGCGGGCCAGGGAACACTGAAGCTTTCTTT.

The V and J genes are TRBV29-1 and TRBJ2-5, with D hard to call. CDR3 length equals 12 residues. The ends were cut back, 7 bases at V and 3 bases at J, with 12 bases in the middle. CDR1 is SQVTM and CDR2 is ANQGSEA in the germline V gene. The CDR3 loop is CSAGTLKETQYF. The DNA for the CDR3 is TGCAGCGCCGGAACACTGAAAGAGACCCAGTACTTC.

The genes are TRBV11-1 and TRBJ2-2, with TRBD2 matching over 13 bases. Per germline, CDR1 SGHAT and CDR2 FQDESV (reference sequence). The CDR3 runs to 18 residues. V was clipped by 0 bases and J by 2 bases; unmatched bases: 3. The CDR3 DNA follows: TGTGCCAGCAGCTTAGCAGGACTAGCGGGAGAAAACACCGGGGAGCTGTTTTTT. It translates to CASSLAGLAGENTGELFF.

The chain has TRBV6-1 and TRBJ2-3; D unclear. CDR1 is MNHNS, CDR2 SASEGT, per germline. The CDR3 spans 13 residues. Between the trimmed V and J ends, which lost 0 bases and 3 bases, there was a span of 4 bases. DNA of the CDR3: TGTGCCAGCAGTGAAGCGGAGACAGATACGCAGTATTTT. Protein: CASSEAETDTQYF.

The V and J genes are TRBV11-2 and TRBJ2-1; D not resolved. Trimming removed 1 base from V and 7 bases from J, with 8 bases in between. CDR1 SGHAT and CDR2 FQNNGV come from the germline V gene. The CDR3 is 13 amino acids. The CDR3 here is CASSLGQINEQFF. CDR3 DNA: TGTGCCAGCAGCTTAGGCCAAATTAATGAGCAGTTCTTC. The full variable domain, its missing parts supplied by reference TRBV11-2 and TRBJ2-1, is EAGVAQSPRYKIIEKRQSVAFWCNPISGHATLYWYQQILGQGPKLLIQFQNNGVVDDSQLPKDRFSAERLKGVDSTLKIQPAKLEDSAVYLCASSLGQINEQFFGPGTRLTVL.

As regards this clonotype: Possible read error: a much larger clone is one base away. V is TRBV6-2 or TRBV6-3 and J is TRBJ1-5; tentative D call: TRBD1 (6 bases). The CDR3 sequence is 12 residues long. Germline V CDR1 and CDR2: MNHEY, SVGEGT. CDR3: CASRKGGQPQNF. The CDR3 DNA sequence: TGTGCCAGCAGGAAGGGGGGCCAGCCCCAGAATTTT.